The 7 T cell receptor beta chains listed next were all sequenced from one sample in a study of blood T cells in healthy people across ages. Alongside a J-beta primer mix, a sample-barcoded 5' primer served in a second PCR lasting 7 to 11 cycles. In TCRdb, the 5' RACE reads were re-called with MiXCR into one record per CDR3 protein. In the table there are some 800,000 distinct CDR3 sequences, under 55% of which are singletons. Sequencing was carried out using blood. The origin of the receptors is a man in his sixties in good health.

Worth noting for this clonotype: An end of the junction differs from the germline gene, which may be a read error. The J gene is TRBJ1-1, the V gene TRBV6-5, with D uncertain. CDR1 MNHEY and CDR2 SVGAGI come from the germline V gene. CDR3 size: 11 residues. This chain's CDR3 is CVSGIDTEAFF. The CDR3 DNA is TGTGTCAGCGGCATCGATACTGAAGCTTTCTTT.

The CDR3 sequence: CASSSPGLTYEQYF. In DNA, the CDR3 is TGTGCCAGCAGTTCCCCGGGCCTGACCTACGAGCAGTACTTC. This chain joins TRBV28 and TRBJ2-7; D remains unclear. The V end was cut by 4 bases, the J end by 2 bases, with 12 bases between. The CDR3 totals 14 residues. The germline CDR1 and CDR2 sequences are MDHEN and SYDVKM.

This clonotype has ten or more counts. The CDR3 sequence is CASSESSANVLTF. The CDR3 nucleotides read TGTGCCAGCAGTGAGTCTTCGGCCAACGTCCTGACTTTC. The rearrangement uses TRBV2 and TRBJ2-6; D is undetermined. The CDR3 sequence is 13 residues long. V lost 3 bases to trimming and J lost 6 bases, with 6 bases between them. Germline V CDR1 and CDR2: SNHLY, FYNNEI.

V and J are TRBV4-3 and TRBJ1-1; D not resolved. Trimming removed 2 bases at V and 1 base at J, with 5 bases between. The germline V gene has CDR1 LGHNA and CDR2 YSLEER. This CDR3 contains 13 residues. The CDR3, as DNA: TGCGCCAGCAGCCAAAAGGAGAACACTGAAGCTTTCTTT. This encodes CASSQKENTEAFF.

V usage is TRBV30 and J usage is TRBJ2-5; possibly TRBD1 for D (6 bases). The CDR3 is 16 residues long. V was shortened by 0 bases and J by 5 bases, with 19 bases between the two germline ends. Germline V CDR1 and CDR2: GTSNPN, SVGIG (reference sequence). The CDR3 DNA reads TGTGCCTGGAGTGTATTTGGGACACCTAGCACGGAGACCCAGTACTTC. It is translated as CAWSVFGTPSTETQYF.

The rearrangement uses TRBV12-3 or TRBV12-4 and TRBJ2-5; TRBD2 aligns across 7 bases. The length of the CDR3 is 19 residues. Trimming took 2 bases from V and 4 from J; bases not matched to a gene: 19. The CDR3 DNA reads as TGTGCCAGCAGTTTAATGATCGGACGAGCGGGGAGGTTAGGAGAGACCCAGTACTTC. Residues: CASSLMIGRAGRLGETQYF.

J is TRBJ2-7 and V is TRBV20-1, with 8 bases matching TRBD1. V dropped 4 bases and J dropped 1; count of bases not matched to a gene: 12. The CDR3 is 16 residues long. Germline lookup yields CDR1 DFQATT and CDR2 SNEGSKA (reference sequence). The CDR3 region is CSATSPTGVRSYEQYF. The CDR3 region has the DNA TGCAGTGCTACCTCCCCGACAGGGGTCAGGTCCTACGAGCAGTACTTC.